The 12 T cell receptor beta chains given below trace back to one sample, sequenced in a study of blood T cells in healthy people across ages. With a J-beta primer mix and a sample-barcoded 5' primer, a second PCR ran 7 to 11 cycles. TCRdb passed the 5' RACE reads through MiXCR, listing each CDR3 protein once. The sample has some 780,000 distinct CDR3 sequences, 45% to 70% seen once. Sequencing used blood. The receptors were gathered from a man between 35 and 55 years old in good health.

The rearrangement links TRBV20-1 to TRBJ2-2; no clear D gene. The CDR3 runs to 15 residues. CDR1 is DFQATT and CDR2 is SNEGSKA in the germline V gene (reference sequence). V was pared by 1 base and J by 2 bases, with 11 bases between. DNA for the CDR3: TGCAGTGCTAGAGGGGTTGGCGGAAACACCGGGGAGCTGTTTTTT. Protein sequence: CSARGVGGNTGELFF.

This clonotype was seen a few times. The genes are TRBV20-1 and TRBJ1-4; D is uncertain. Germline lookup yields CDR1 DFQATT and CDR2 SNEGSKA (reference sequence). This CDR3 contains 15 residues. The V and J ends lost 5 bases and 5 bases respectively, with 18 bases between them. CDR3 nucleotides: TGCAGTGCTTCCCCTCTGACGGACGGAAATGAAAAACTGTTTTTT. Its translation is CSASPLTDGNEKLFF.

V gene TRBV29-1 combines with J gene TRBJ2-5, with 11 positions matching TRBD1. The V segment lost 7 bases and the J segment 5 bases; nucleotides outside the gene matches: 9. Germline V gene sequence: CDR1 SQVTM, CDR2 ANQGSEA. CDR3 size: 14 residues. The CDR3, as DNA: TGCAGCGGCCGGGACAGGGGGTTGTGGGAGACCCAGTACTTC. Translation gives CSGRDRGLWETQYF.

This chain connects TRBV9 to TRBJ2-5; 9 positions agree with TRBD1. The germline V gene encodes CDR1 SGDLS and CDR2 YYNGEE. CDR3 length: 14 amino acids. The V gene end was trimmed by 5 bases and the J gene end by 2 bases; junction bases not matched to a gene: 4. The chain's CDR3 is CASRTGTGQETQYF. The CDR3 nucleotides read TGTGCCAGCAGGACCGGGACAGGGCAAGAGACCCAGTACTTC.

The V gene is TRBV4-2, the J gene TRBJ2-1; 11 bases agree with TRBD2. CDR3 length: 16 residues. CDR1 is LGHNA and CDR2 is YNFKEQ in the germline V gene. The trim removed 5 bases at V and 8 bases at J, leaving 11 bases unmatched. CDR3 sequence reads: CASSDDTSGRGYEQFF. CDR3 DNA: TGTGCCAGCAGCGATGACACTAGCGGGAGAGGGTATGAGCAGTTCTTC.

The chain is built from TRBV12-5 and TRBJ2-3, with 12 nucleotides matching TRBD2. Germline CDR1 and CDR2: LGHNT and FRNRAP. This CDR3 has 18 amino acids. V lost 5 bases to trimming and J lost 4 bases; unmatched junction nucleotides: 13. CDR3 sequence reads: CASGLRIMTSGSADTQYF. The DNA for the CDR3 is TGTGCTAGTGGTCTCCGGATTATGACTAGCGGGAGCGCAGATACGCAGTATTTT.

CDR3 bases: TGTGCCAGCAGCTGGGAAGGGAACCCCTACGAGCAGTACTTC. Translated: CASSWEGNPYEQYF. V usage is TRBV7-9 and J usage is TRBJ2-5, with unresolved D. The J call may be in error: the DNA end matches TRBJ2-7 better. Germline V gene data show CDR1 as SEHNR and CDR2 as FQNEAQ (reference sequence). The CDR3 covers 14 residues.

V and J are TRBV12-3 or TRBV12-4 and TRBJ2-1, with TRBD2 matching over 7 bases. The CDR3 covers 15 residues. Trimming cost V 10 bases and J 5 bases; bases outside gene matches: 14. The CDR3 sequence is CATRLGGGPNNEQFF. The CDR3, as DNA: TGTGCCACCAGATTGGGGGGAGGGCCGAACAATGAGCAGTTCTTC.

This chain connects TRBV3-1 to TRBJ2-3; D unclear. V lost 0 bases and J lost 4, with 11 bases in between. The CDR3 loop spans 15 amino acids. The germline V gene encodes CDR1 LGHDT and CDR2 YNNKEL (reference sequence). The CDR3 is CASSQDWSTSDTQYF. The CDR3 nucleotides are TGTGCCAGCAGCCAAGACTGGTCTACCTCAGATACGCAGTATTTT.

This clonotype has more than one count but fewer than ten. The chain employs TRBV4-1 and TRBJ2-7, with D perhaps assigned TRBD1 or TRBD2 (5 bases each). The germline V and J ends were trimmed by 7 bases and 2 bases, with 12 bases remaining between them. CDR1 is MGHRA, CDR2 YSYEKL, per germline. The CDR3 is made up of 13 amino acids. The CDR3 DNA reads as TGCGCCAGCAAGGGAGTGGGGGCCTACGAGCAGTACTTC. Its translation: CASKGVGAYEQYF.

This clonotype was found a few times. The chain carries TRBV5-1 and TRBJ2-1, with D possibly being TRBD2 (6 bases). V shed 4 bases and J shed 4 bases, with 21 bases lying between them. CDR1 is SGHRS and CDR2 is YFSETQ in the germline V gene. The CDR3 has 17 residues. CDR3 residues: CASSPESAGLRYNEQFF. CDR3 sequence (DNA): TGCGCCAGCAGCCCGGAGTCGGCGGGACTCAGATACAATGAGCAGTTCTTC. The full variable domain, completed using reference TRBV5-1 and TRBJ2-1, is KAGVTQTPRYLIKTRGQQVTLSCSPISGHRSVSWYQQTPGQGLQFLFEYFSETQRNKGNFPGRFSGRQFSNSRSEMNVSTLELGDSALYLCASSPESAGLRYNEQFFGPGTRLTVL.

With regard to this clonotype: The junction departs from germline at one end; a sequencing error may be responsible. The chain combines TRBV6-5 with TRBJ1-2; perhaps TRBD1 as D (5 bases). This CDR3 spans 13 amino acids. The germline CDR1 and CDR2 sequences are MNHEY and SVGAGI. The CDR3 DNA sequence: TGTGCCGGCAGCGAAACAGGAGACTATGGCTACACCTTC. It translates to CAGSETGDYGYTF.